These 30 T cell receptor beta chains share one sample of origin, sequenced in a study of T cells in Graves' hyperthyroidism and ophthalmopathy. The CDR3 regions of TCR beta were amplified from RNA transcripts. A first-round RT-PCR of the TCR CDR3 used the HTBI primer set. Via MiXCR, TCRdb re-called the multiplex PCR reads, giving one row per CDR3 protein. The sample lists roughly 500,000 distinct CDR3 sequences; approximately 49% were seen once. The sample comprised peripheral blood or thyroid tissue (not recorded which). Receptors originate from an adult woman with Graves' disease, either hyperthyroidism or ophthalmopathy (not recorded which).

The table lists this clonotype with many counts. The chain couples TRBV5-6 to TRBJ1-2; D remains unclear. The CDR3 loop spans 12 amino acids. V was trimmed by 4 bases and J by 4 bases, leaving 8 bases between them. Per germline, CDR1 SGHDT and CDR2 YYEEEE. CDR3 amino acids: CASSRRAYGYTF. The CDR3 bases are TGTGCCAGCAGCCGCAGAGCCTATGGCTACACCTTC.

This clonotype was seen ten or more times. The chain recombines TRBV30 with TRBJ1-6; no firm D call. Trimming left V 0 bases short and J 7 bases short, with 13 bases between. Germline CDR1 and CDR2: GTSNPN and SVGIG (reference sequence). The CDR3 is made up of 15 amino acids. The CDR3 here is CAWSVLNGRNSPLHF. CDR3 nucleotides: TGTGCCTGGAGTGTACTGAACGGGAGGAATTCACCCCTCCACTTT.

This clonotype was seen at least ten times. CDR3 sequence: CAAPPVDYEQYF. The CDR3 nucleotides read TGTGCCGCCCCCCCGGTCGACTACGAGCAGTACTTC. The chain has TRBV10-3 and TRBJ2-7, with D unresolved. The germline gives CDR1 ENHRY, CDR2 SYGVKD. The V and J ends lost 11 bases and 3 bases respectively, with 14 bases between them. CDR3 length: 12 amino acids.

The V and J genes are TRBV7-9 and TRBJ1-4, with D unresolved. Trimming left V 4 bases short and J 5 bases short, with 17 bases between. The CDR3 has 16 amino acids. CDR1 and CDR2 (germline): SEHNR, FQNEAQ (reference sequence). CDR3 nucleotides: TGTGCCAGCAGCTCCCCGGCGGACGCGCTAAATGAAAAACTGTTTTTT. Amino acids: CASSSPADALNEKLFF.

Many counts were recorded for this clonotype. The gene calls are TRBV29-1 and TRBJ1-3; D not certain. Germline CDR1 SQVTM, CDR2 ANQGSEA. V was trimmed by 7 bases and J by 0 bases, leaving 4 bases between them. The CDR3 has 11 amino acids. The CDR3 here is CSAGSGNTIYF. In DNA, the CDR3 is TGCAGCGCGGGCTCTGGAAACACCATATATTTT.

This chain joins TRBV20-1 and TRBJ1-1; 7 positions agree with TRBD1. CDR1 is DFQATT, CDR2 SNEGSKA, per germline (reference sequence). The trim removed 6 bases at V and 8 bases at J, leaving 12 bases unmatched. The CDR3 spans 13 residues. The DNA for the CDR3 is TGCAGTGCCCCCCTTTGGGGGGACAGCGAAGCTTTCTTT. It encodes CSAPLWGDSEAFF.

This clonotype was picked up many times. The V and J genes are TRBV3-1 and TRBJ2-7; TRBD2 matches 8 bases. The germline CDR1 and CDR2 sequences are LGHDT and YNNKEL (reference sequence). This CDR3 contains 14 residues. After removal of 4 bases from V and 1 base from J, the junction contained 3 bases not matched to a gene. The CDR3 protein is CASSRGRRSYEQYF. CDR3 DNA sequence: TGTGCCAGCAGCCGCGGGAGGAGGTCCTACGAGCAGTACTTC.

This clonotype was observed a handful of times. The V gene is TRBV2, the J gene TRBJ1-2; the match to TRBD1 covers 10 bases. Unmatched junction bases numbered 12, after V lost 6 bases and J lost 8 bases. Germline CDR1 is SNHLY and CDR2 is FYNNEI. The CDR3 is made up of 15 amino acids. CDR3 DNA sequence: TGTGCCAGCAGCCCCGGGACAGGGGATTTCAGGGGCTACACCTTC. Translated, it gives CASSPGTGDFRGYTF. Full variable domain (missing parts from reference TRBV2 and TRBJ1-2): EPEVTQTPSHQVTQMGQEVILRCVPISNHLYFYWYRQILGQKVEFLVSFYNNEISEKSEIFDDQFSVERPDGSNFTLKIRSTKLEDSAMYFCASSPGTGDFRGYTFGSGTRLTVV.

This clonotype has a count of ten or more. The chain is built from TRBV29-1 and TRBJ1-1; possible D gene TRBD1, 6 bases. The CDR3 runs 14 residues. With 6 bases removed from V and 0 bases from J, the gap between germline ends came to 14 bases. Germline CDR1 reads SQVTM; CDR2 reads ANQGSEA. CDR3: CSVQEGGMNTEAFF. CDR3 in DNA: TGCAGCGTGCAGGAGGGGGGAATGAACACTGAAGCTTTCTTT.

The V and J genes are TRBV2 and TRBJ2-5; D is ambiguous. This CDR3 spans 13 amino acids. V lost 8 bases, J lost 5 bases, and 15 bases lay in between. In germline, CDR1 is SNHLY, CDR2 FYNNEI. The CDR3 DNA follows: TGTGCCAGCGCAGGCATAGGAAGGGAGACCCAGTACTTC. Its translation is CASAGIGRETQYF.

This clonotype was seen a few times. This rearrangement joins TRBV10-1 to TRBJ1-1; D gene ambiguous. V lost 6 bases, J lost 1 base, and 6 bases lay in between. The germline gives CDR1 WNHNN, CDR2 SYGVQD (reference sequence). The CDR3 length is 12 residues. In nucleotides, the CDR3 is TGCGCCAGCAGAGAGAGGAACACTGAAGCTTTCTTT. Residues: CASRERNTEAFF.

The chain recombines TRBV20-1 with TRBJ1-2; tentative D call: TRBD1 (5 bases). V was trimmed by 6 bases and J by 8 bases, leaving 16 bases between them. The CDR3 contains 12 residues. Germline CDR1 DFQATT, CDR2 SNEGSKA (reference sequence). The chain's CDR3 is CSAWGPLKGYTF. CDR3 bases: TGCAGTGCCTGGGGACCGCTAAAGGGCTACACCTTC.

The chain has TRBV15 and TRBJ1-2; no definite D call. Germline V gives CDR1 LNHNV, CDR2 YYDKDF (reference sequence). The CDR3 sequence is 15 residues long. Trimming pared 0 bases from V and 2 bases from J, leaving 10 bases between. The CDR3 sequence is CATSRDLGKNYGYTF. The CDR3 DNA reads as TGTGCCACCAGCAGAGATCTAGGCAAGAACTATGGCTACACCTTC.

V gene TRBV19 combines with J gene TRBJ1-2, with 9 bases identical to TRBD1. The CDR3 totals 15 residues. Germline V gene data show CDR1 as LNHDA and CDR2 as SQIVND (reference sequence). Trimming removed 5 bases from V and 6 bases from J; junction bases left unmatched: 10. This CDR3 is CASSAGQGFLNGYTF. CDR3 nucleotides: TGTGCCAGTAGTGCGGGACAGGGATTCCTGAATGGCTACACCTTC.

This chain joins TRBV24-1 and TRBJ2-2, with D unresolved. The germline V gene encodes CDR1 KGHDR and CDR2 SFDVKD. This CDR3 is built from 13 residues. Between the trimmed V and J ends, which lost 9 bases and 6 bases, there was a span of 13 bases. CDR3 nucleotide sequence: TGTGCCACCCGTACTGACGAGGCCGGGGAGCTGTTTTTT. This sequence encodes CATRTDEAGELFF.

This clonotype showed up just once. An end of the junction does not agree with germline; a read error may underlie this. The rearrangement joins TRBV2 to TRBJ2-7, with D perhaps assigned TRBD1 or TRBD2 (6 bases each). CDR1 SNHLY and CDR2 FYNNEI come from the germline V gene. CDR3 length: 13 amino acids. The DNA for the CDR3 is TGCGCCAGCAGCTTTAAACAGGGAGGCGAGCAGTACTTC. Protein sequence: CASSFKQGGEQYF. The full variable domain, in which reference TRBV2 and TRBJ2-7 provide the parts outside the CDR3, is EPEVTQTPSHQVTQMGQEVILRCVPISNHLYFYWYRQILGQKVEFLVSFYNNEISEKSEIFDDQFSVERPDGSNFTLKIRSTKLEDSAMYFCASSFKQGGEQYFGPGTRLTVT.

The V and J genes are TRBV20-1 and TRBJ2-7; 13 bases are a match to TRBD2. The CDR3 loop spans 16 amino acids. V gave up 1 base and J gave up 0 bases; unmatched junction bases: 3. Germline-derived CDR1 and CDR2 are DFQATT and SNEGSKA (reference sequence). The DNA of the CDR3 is TGCAGTGCTAGAGTCGGGACTAGCGGGATCTCCTACGAGCAGTACTTC. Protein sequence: CSARVGTSGISYEQYF.

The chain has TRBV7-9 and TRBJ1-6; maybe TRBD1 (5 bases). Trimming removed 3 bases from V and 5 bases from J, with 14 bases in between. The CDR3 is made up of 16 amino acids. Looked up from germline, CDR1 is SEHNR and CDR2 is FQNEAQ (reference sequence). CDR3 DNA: TGTGCCAGCAGCTTTTATCAGGGACCGGATAATTCACCCCTCCACTTT. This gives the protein CASSFYQGPDNSPLHF.

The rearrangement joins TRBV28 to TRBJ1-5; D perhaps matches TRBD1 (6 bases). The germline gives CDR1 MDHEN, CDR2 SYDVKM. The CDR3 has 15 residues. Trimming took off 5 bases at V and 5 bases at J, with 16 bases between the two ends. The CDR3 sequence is CASSNSGEFDQPQHF. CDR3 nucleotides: TGTGCCAGCAGTAATTCAGGGGAGTTCGATCAGCCCCAGCATTTT.

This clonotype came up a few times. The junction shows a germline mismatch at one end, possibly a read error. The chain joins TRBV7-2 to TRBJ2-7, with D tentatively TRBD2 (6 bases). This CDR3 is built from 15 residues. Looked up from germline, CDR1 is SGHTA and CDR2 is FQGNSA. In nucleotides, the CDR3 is TGTGCCAGCAGCTTAACCCAAGCGGGCACCGGGGAGCTGTACTTC. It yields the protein CASSLTQAGTGELYF.

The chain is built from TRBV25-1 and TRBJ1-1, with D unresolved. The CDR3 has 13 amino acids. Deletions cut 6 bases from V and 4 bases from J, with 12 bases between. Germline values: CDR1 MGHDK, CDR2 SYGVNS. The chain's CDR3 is CASSPRYLTEAFF. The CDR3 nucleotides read TGTGCCAGCAGCCCAAGGTACCTCACTGAAGCTTTCTTT.

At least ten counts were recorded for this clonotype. The CDR3 loop is CASRGGGFVEQYF. In nucleotides, the CDR3 is TGTGCCAGCAGGGGGGGGGGCTTTGTGGAGCAGTACTTC. The chain employs TRBV5-5 and TRBJ2-7, with D possibly TRBD2 on 7 matching bases. This CDR3 is 13 amino acids long. V dropped 5 bases and J dropped 7 bases, with 16 bases sitting between them. CDR1 and CDR2 (germline): SGHKS, YYEKEE (reference sequence).

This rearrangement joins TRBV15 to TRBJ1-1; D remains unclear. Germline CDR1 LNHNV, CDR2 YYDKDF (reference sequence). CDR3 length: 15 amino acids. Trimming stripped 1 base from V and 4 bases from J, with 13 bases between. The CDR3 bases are TGTGCCACCAGCAGAGTGGGAGGGTCGACCACTGAAGCTTTCTTT. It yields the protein CATSRVGGSTTEAFF.

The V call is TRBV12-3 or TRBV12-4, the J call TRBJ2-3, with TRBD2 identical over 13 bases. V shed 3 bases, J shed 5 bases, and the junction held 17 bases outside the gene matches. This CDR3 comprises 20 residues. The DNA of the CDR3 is TGTGCCAGCAGTTTCCGGGTCCTCCGAGGACTAGCGGGAGTCGGAGATACGCAGTATTTT. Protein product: CASSFRVLRGLAGVGDTQYF.

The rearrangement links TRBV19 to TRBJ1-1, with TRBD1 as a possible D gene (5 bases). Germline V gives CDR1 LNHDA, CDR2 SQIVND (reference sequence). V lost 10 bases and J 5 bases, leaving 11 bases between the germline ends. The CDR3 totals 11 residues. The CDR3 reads CATTGATEAFF. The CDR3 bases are TGTGCCACCACCGGGGCAACTGAAGCTTTCTTT.

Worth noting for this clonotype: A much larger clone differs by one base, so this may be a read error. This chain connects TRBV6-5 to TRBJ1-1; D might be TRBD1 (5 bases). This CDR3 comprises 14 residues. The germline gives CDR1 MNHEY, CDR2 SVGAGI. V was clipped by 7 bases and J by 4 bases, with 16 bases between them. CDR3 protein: CASIYAGRGTEAFF. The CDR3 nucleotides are TGTGCCAGCATTTATGCAGGGAGGGGCACTGAAGCTTTCTTT.

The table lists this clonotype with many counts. The CDR3 loop is CASSLSAVTYEQYF. Here the CDR3 DNA reads TGCGCCAGCAGCTTGTCGGCAGTCACTTACGAGCAGTACTTC. The V call is TRBV5-1, the J call TRBJ2-7, with D unclear. This CDR3 is built from 14 residues. The V gene's germline CDR1 is SGHRS and CDR2 YFSETQ. The V gene lost 1 base and the J gene lost 4 bases, with 12 bases spanning the gap.

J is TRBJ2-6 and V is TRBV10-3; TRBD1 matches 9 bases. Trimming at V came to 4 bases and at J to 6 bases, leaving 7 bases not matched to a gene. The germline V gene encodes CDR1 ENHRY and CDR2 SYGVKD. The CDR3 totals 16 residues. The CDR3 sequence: CAISGGQGLEANVLTF. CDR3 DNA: TGTGCCATCAGTGGGGGACAGGGCTTGGAGGCCAACGTCCTGACTTTC.

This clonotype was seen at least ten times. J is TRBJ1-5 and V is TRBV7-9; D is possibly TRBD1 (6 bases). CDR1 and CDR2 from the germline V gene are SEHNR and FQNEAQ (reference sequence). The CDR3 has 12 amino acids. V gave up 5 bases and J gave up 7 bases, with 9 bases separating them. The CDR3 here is CASSTGNQPQHF. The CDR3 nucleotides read TGTGCCAGCAGCACAGGGAACCAGCCCCAGCATTTT.

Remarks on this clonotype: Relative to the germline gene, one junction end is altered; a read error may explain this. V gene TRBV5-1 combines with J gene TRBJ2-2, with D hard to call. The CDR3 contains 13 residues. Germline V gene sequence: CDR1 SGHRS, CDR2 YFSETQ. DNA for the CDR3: TGCGCCAGCAGCGCGGCAGACACTGGGGAGCTGTTTTTT. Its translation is CASSAADTGELFF.